This T cell receptor beta chain comes out of a study of metastatic and nonmetastatic thyroid tumors. The overall study: Patients with malignant and benign thyroid disease provided blood and tumor or nodule tissue, whose repertoires were compared.

Nobody among the patients had been given any treatment before thyroid surgery. V lost 0 bases and J lost 1, with 5 bases in between. The CDR3 covers 15 residues. Germline V lookup: CDR1 SGDLS, CDR2 YYNGEE. MiXCR reprocessed the PCR reads for TCRdb. The sample has some 16,000 clones; roughly 23% are singletons. The chain links TRBV9 to TRBJ2-6, with D tentatively TRBD1 or TRBD2 (5 bases each). The TCR was taken from a female donor with papillary thyroid cancer or a benign thyroid nodule (not recorded which). Some clones in this sample may be carry-over from other donors' samples. Sequencing was done on a sample of tumor tissue. The CDR3 coding sequence is TGTGCCAGCAGCGTAGGGGGGTCTGGGGCCAACGTCCTGACTTTC. Translated: CASSVGGSGANVLTF.